This T cell receptor (beta chain) was identified in a study of cytomegalovirus exposure and HLA in healthy donors. 13 Jbeta primers and 60 Vbeta primers were used for the PCR. Method: immunoSEQ multiplex PCR; TCRdb's copy keeps in-frame clones and lacks some. Here the sample spans nearly 70,000 clones, roughly four fifths being singletons. This receptor was taken from an older woman in good health and CMV-seropositive. Source material: PBMCs.

The CDR3 nucleotides read TGTGCCAGCAGTCCTCACAAGAACACTGAAGCTTTCTTT. This codes for CASSPHKNTEAFF. V and J are TRBV27 and TRBJ1-1; unclear D gene. This CDR3 has 13 residues. The germline gives CDR1 MNHEY, CDR2 SMNVEV (reference sequence). The germline V and J ends were trimmed by 5 bases and 1 base, with 8 bases remaining between them.